The clone carrying this TCR beta chain has only a few counts. Its antigen is not identified. In the PCR, 60 Vbeta and 13 Jbeta primers were used. Method: immunoSEQ multiplex PCR; TCRdb's copy keeps in-frame clones and lacks some. The sample has over 100,000 clones; about 62% are singletons. Trimming took 7 bases from V and 4 from J, leaving 16 bases between them. The CDR3 has 14 residues. Germline V CDR1 and CDR2: MNHNS, SASEGT. The data belong to a study of cytomegalovirus exposure and HLA in healthy donors. Study observations and caveats: Listed as cytomegalovirus-associated were over 150 TCR beta chains.

This chain connects TRBV6-1 to TRBJ1-1; maybe TRBD1 (5 bases). Material: PBMCs. This TCR was recovered from a woman aged 40 to 50 in good health and CMV-seropositive. CDR3 in amino acids: CASKSRQGGTEAFF. DNA of the CDR3: TGTGCCAGCAAATCCCGGCAGGGAGGCACTGAAGCTTTCTTT.